This is a list of T cell receptor beta chains from one sample in a study of vaccination and CD4 T cells after COVID-19. TCRdb recomputed calls from the PCR reads with MiXCR, one row per CDR3 protein. The table lists some 13,000 distinct CDR3 sequences, around 75% of them singletons. No antigen is known for these receptors. The specimen sequenced was CD4+ T cells from blood, cultured in vitro. The receptors derive from a human donor who had recovered from COVID-19. Both conserved end residues are part of each CDR3. D genes are given only for firm matches. Part of the rows lack a size; the others show once, few, many or a class for expanded clones.

D: TRBD1
J: TRBJ2-5
V: TRBV6-1
length: 15
size: -
CDR3: CASSPRTGFQETQYF
DNA: TGTGCCAGCAGTCCGCGGACAGGATTCCAAGAGACCCAGTACTTC

D: -
J: TRBJ2-7
V: TRBV7-2
length: 16
size: few
CDR3: CASSYPGGSVQYEQYF
DNA: TGTGCCAGCAGCTATCCTGGTGGCAGCGTCCAATACGAGCAGTACTTC

D: -
J: TRBJ1-6
V: TRBV7-2
length: 18
size: -
CDR3: CASSAQVQASSYNSPLHF
DNA: TGTGCCAGCAGCGCACAAGTTCAGGCAAGCTCCTATAATTCACCCCTCCACTTT

D: TRBD1
J: TRBJ1-4
V: TRBV20-1
length: 15
size: -
CDR3: CSASRWGQGGEKLFF
DNA: TGCAGTGCTAGCAGGTGGGGACAGGGCGGTGAAAAACTGTTTTTT

D: -
J: TRBJ1-2
V: TRBV5-1
length: 12
size: -
CDR3: CASSLDNYGYTF
DNA: TGCGCCAGCAGCTTGGACAACTATGGCTACACCTTC

D: -
J: TRBJ1-6
V: TRBV15
length: 16
size: few
CDR3: CATSSPGAGLGSPLHF
DNA: TGTGCCACCAGCAGCCCCGGGGCAGGGTTGGGTTCACCCCTCCACTTT

D: -
J: TRBJ1-2
V: TRBV6-1
length: 15
size: -
CDR3: CATNAPTDPFYGYTF
DNA: TGTGCCACAAATGCTCCGACAGACCCATTCTATGGCTACACCTTC

D: TRBD1
J: TRBJ2-5
V: TRBV28
length: 16
size: -
CDR3: CASRGKRDRLRETQYF
DNA: TGTGCCAGCAGGGGGAAACGGGACAGGCTGAGGGAGACCCAGTACTTC

D: TRBD2
J: TRBJ2-5
V: TRBV20-1
length: 13
size: few
CDR3: CSAPGLAPETQYF
DNA: TGCAGTGCTCCGGGACTAGCCCCGGAGACCCAGTACTTC

D: -
J: TRBJ1-5
V: TRBV2
length: 14
size: -
CDR3: CASSGQLSNQPQHF
DNA: TGTGCCAGCAGTGGGCAGCTAAGCAATCAGCCCCAGCATTTT

D: -
J: TRBJ1-2
V: TRBV20-1
length: 14
size: -
CDR3: CSASVPQGGKGYTF
DNA: TGCAGTGCTAGCGTCCCCCAGGGAGGGAAAGGCTACACCTTC

D: TRBD1
J: TRBJ1-6
V: TRBV6-1
length: 14
size: -
CDR3: CASSEWDSNSPLHF
DNA: TGTGCCAGCAGTGAATGGGACAGTAATTCACCCCTCCACTTT

D: -
J: TRBJ2-4
V: TRBV12-3/TRBV12-4
length: 14
size: -
CDR3: CASSPRGAKNIQYF
DNA: TGTGCCAGCAGCCCCAGGGGAGCCAAAAACATTCAGTACTTC

D: -
J: TRBJ2-3
V: TRBV20-1
length: 13
size: -
CDR3: CSARVAGTDTQYF
DNA: TGCAGTGCTAGAGTTGCGGGGACAGATACGCAGTATTTT

D: -
J: TRBJ2-1
V: TRBV7-2
length: 13
size: -
CDR3: CASSLVGGNEQFF
DNA: TGTGCCAGCAGCTTAGTAGGGGGGAATGAGCAGTTCTTC

D: -
J: TRBJ1-1
V: TRBV7-2
length: 17
size: once
CDR3: CASSLGGIQGYNTEAFF
DNA: TGTGCCAGCAGCTTAGGGGGAATCCAGGGATACAACACTGAAGCTTTCTTT

D: TRBD1
J: TRBJ1-2
V: TRBV19
length: 16
size: -
CDR3: CASSDPGTGPRYGYTF
DNA: TGTGCCAGTAGTGACCCCGGGACAGGGCCTCGCTATGGCTACACCTTC

D: -
J: TRBJ2-5
V: TRBV20-1
length: 17
size: -
CDR3: CSARDPSGLASWETQYF
DNA: TGCAGTGCTAGGGACCCCTCCGGGTTGGCTAGTTGGGAGACCCAGTACTTC

D: TRBD1
J: TRBJ2-2
V: TRBV7-2
length: 15
size: -
CDR3: CASSSTTGGAGELFF
DNA: TGTGCCAGCAGCTCAACGACAGGGGGAGCCGGGGAGCTGTTTTTT

D: TRBD2
J: TRBJ2-3
V: TRBV7-2
length: 15
size: -
CDR3: CASSPGTSGSDTQYF
DNA: TGTGCCAGCAGCCCCGGGACTAGCGGGAGCGATACGCAGTATTTT

D: -
J: TRBJ1-2
V: TRBV24-1
length: 13
size: -
CDR3: CATTGGPNYGYTF
DNA: TGTGCCACCACCGGCGGCCCGAACTATGGCTACACCTTC

D: -
J: TRBJ1-2
V: TRBV20-1
length: 15
size: few
CDR3: CSARRGQGQGYGYTF
DNA: TGCAGTGCTAGGAGGGGTCAGGGGCAGGGCTATGGCTACACCTTC

D: -
J: TRBJ2-3
V: TRBV7-3
length: 13
size: few
CDR3: CASSSYREDTQYF
DNA: TGTGCCAGCAGCTCCTACAGGGAAGATACGCAGTATTTT

D: -
J: TRBJ2-3
V: TRBV19
length: 18
size: -
CDR3: CASSIVPKRTASTDTQYF
DNA: TGTGCCAGTAGTATAGTACCAAAGAGGACAGCTAGCACAGATACGCAGTATTTT

D: -
J: TRBJ1-2
V: TRBV6-1
length: 12
size: -
CDR3: CASSPAGYGYTF
DNA: TGTGCCAGCAGCCCTGCAGGGTATGGCTACACCTTC

D: -
J: TRBJ1-6
V: TRBV30
length: 19
size: -
CDR3: CAWSVLLRRGPPSDSPLHF
DNA: TGTGCCTGGAGTGTACTTCTTCGCAGAGGCCCCCCTAGCGATTCACCCCTCCACTTT

D: -
J: TRBJ1-2
V: TRBV6-2/TRBV6-3
length: 14
size: -
CDR3: CASSNSATIYGYTF
DNA: TGTGCCAGCAGCAACAGCGCAACGATCTATGGCTACACCTTC

D: TRBD1
J: TRBJ1-6
V: TRBV11-2
length: 15
size: -
CDR3: CASRGNRDSDSPLHF
DNA: TGTGCCAGCAGGGGGAATCGGGACAGCGATTCACCCCTCCACTTT

D: TRBD1
J: TRBJ2-3
V: TRBV10-1
length: 16
size: -
CDR3: CASSEGLGQGPDTQYF
DNA: TGCGCCAGCAGTGAGGGTCTGGGACAGGGCCCAGATACGCAGTATTTT

D: -
J: TRBJ2-3
V: TRBV6-1
length: 13
size: -
CDR3: CAIRGRSTDTQYF
DNA: TGTGCCATCCGGGGTCGTAGCACAGATACGCAGTATTTT

D: -
J: TRBJ2-7
V: TRBV6-2/TRBV6-3
length: 12
size: -
CDR3: CASTQGPYEQYF
DNA: TGTGCCAGCACACAAGGCCCCTACGAGCAGTACTTC

D: TRBD1
J: TRBJ2-7
V: TRBV15
length: 15
size: -
CDR3: CATSRGAGGIYEQYF
DNA: TGTGCCACCAGCAGAGGGGCAGGGGGAATCTACGAGCAGTACTTC

D: TRBD2
J: TRBJ2-7
V: TRBV11-3
length: 15
size: -
CDR3: CASSPGASGSGQQYF
DNA: TGTGCCAGCAGCCCCGGGGCTAGCGGGAGTGGGCAGCAGTACTTC

D: -
J: TRBJ1-2
V: TRBV12-3/TRBV12-4
length: 14
size: -
CDR3: CASRGLRLRGGYTF
DNA: TGTGCCAGCAGGGGGCTTCGACTAAGAGGAGGCTACACCTTC

D: -
J: TRBJ1-5
V: TRBV7-2
length: 13
size: -
CDR3: CASSLMGNQPQHF
DNA: TGTGCCAGCAGCTTAATGGGCAATCAGCCCCAGCATTTT

D: -
J: TRBJ1-5
V: TRBV30
length: 17
size: -
CDR3: CAWGRGGVGSSNQPQHF
DNA: TGTGCCTGGGGCCGTGGAGGGGTAGGGTCAAGCAATCAGCCCCAGCATTTT

D: -
J: TRBJ1-2
V: TRBV30
length: 12
size: -
CDR3: CAWSGPGYGYTF
DNA: TGTGCCTGGAGTGGGCCCGGCTATGGCTACACCTTC

D: -
J: TRBJ2-6
V: TRBV19
length: 15
size: -
CDR3: CASRSDSSGANVLTF
DNA: TGTGCCAGTAGATCCGACAGCTCTGGGGCCAACGTCCTGACTTTC

D: -
J: TRBJ1-5
V: TRBV15
length: 16
size: few
CDR3: CATSTLGGYSNQPQHF
DNA: TGTGCCACCAGCACCTTAGGGGGGTATAGCAATCAGCCCCAGCATTTT